These 18 T cell receptor beta chains share one sample of origin, sequenced in a study of CD4 T cells in relation to SARS-CoV-2 and coronaviruses. Before the COVID-19 pandemic, during about 2010-2018, CD4+ T cells were taken from unexposed donors. CD4+ T cells were isolated from the cells after more than nine days of culture. Assay used: immunoSEQ multiplex PCR; TCRdb lists only in-frame clones, some missing. The sample yields 25,000 to 30,000 clones, 76% seen once. For these receptors, no antigen is known. Sequenced: CD4+ T cells from PBMCs, cultured in vitro. The receptor source for this set is a human donor in good health.

The rearrangement uses TRBV7-9 and TRBJ2-7; D perhaps matches TRBD1 (6 bases). Germline V gives CDR1 SEHNR, CDR2 FQNEAQ (reference sequence). The CDR3 length is 18 residues. V was shortened by 1 base and J by 6 bases, with 25 bases between the two germline ends. For the CDR3, the DNA is TGTGCCAGCAGCTTAGGAGTACGGGCCAGGACAGTTCCCTCCGAGCAGTACTTC. Protein sequence: CASSLGVRARTVPSEQYF. Combining the CDR3 with reference TRBV7-9 and TRBJ2-7 gives the whole variable domain DTGVSQNPRHKITKRGQNVTFRCDPISEHNRLYWYRQTLGQGPEFLTYFQNEAQLEKSRLLSDRFSAERPKGSFSTLEIQRTEQGDSAMYLCASSLGVRARTVPSEQYFGPGTRLTVT.

In its sample, this clone is large (0.1 to 1%). The chain links TRBV5-7 to TRBJ2-5, with 7 positions matching TRBD1. TRBV5-7 is known as an ORF, though its function is uncertain. The CDR3 loop spans 16 amino acids. J lost 5 bases, V lost 0 bases, and 10 bases had no gene match. CDR3 protein: CASSLGTGPIGETQYF. The CDR3, as DNA: TGTGCCAGCAGCTTGGGGACAGGCCCGATTGGGGAGACCCAGTACTTC.

The rearrangement links TRBV6-2 or TRBV6-3 to TRBJ2-7; perhaps TRBD2 as D (6 bases). The CDR3 extends over 13 amino acids. V gave up 4 bases and J gave up 2 bases, with 9 bases separating them. From germline, CDR1 is MNHEY and CDR2 SVGEGT. The CDR3 coding sequence is TGTGCCAGCAGTTTTAGCGGAGCCTACGAGCAGTACTTC. This codes for CASSFSGAYEQYF.

The chain carries TRBV5-4 and TRBJ1-6, with D perhaps matching TRBD1 (5 bases). V shed 4 bases and J shed 10 bases, with 15 bases lying between them. This CDR3 contains 14 residues. Germline-derived CDR1 and CDR2 are SGHNT and YYREEE (reference sequence). The CDR3 protein is CASSGAGVNSPLHF. The CDR3 region has the DNA TGTGCCAGCAGCGGCGCGGGGGTTAACTCACCCCTCCACTTT. Full variable domain (missing parts from reference TRBV5-4 and TRBJ1-6): ETGVTQSPTHLIKTRGQQVTLRCSSQSGHNTVSWYQQALGQGPQFIFQYYREEENGRGNFPPRFSGLQFPNYSSELNVNALELDDSALYLCASSGAGVNSPLHFGNGTRLTVT.

The CDR3 sequence: CASSYLTGRDEQYF. CDR3 nucleotide sequence: TGTGCCAGCAGTTACCTGACAGGGAGGGACGAGCAGTACTTC. The chain is built from TRBV6-6 and TRBJ2-7; D tentatively reads TRBD1 or TRBD2 (7 bases each). The V end was cut by 2 bases, the J end by 5 bases, with 13 bases between. This CDR3 comprises 14 residues. Germline V gene sequence: CDR1 MNHNY, CDR2 SVGAGI (reference sequence).

V gene TRBV30 combines with J gene TRBJ2-5, with D maybe TRBD1 (6 bases). Germline V gene data show CDR1 as GTSNPN and CDR2 as SVGIG (reference sequence). V lost 4 bases to trimming and J lost 1 base, with 7 bases between them. This CDR3 comprises 12 residues. CDR3 residues: CAWNRVQETQYF. The CDR3 nucleotides are TGTGCCTGGAACAGGGTCCAAGAGACCCAGTACTTC. Full variable domain (missing parts from reference TRBV30 and TRBJ2-5): SQTIHQWPATLVQPVGSPLSLECTVEGTSNPNLYWYRQAAGRGLQLLFYSVGIGQISSEVPQNLSASRPQDRQFILSSKKLLLSDSGFYLCAWNRVQETQYFGPGTRLLVL.

The gene calls are TRBV7-2 and TRBJ1-5; perhaps TRBD1 as D (6 bases). The CDR3 spans 16 residues. Germline CDR1 is SGHTA and CDR2 is FQGNSA. The V end lost 1 base, the J end lost 2 bases, and 12 bases lay between the germline ends. CDR3 residues: CASSLGAAGGNQPQHF. CDR3 in DNA: TGTGCCAGCAGCTTAGGAGCAGCAGGGGGCAATCAGCCCCAGCATTTT.

The chain recombines TRBV6-6 with TRBJ2-1; D may be TRBD1 (6 bases). The CDR3 has 18 residues. The germline V and J ends were trimmed by 6 bases and 2 bases, with 23 bases remaining between them. Germline-derived CDR1 and CDR2 are MNHNY and SVGAGI (reference sequence). The CDR3 nucleotides read TGTGCCAGCAGCCGAACCGCCGCGACAGGTACAACCTACAATGAGCAGTTCTTC. Its translation: CASSRTAATGTTYNEQFF.

The J gene is TRBJ2-2, the V gene TRBV7-9; 9 bases line up with TRBD2. This CDR3 is 15 amino acids long. Germline trimming cut 10 bases from V and 3 bases from J; bases unmatched to any gene: 9. CDR1 is SEHNR and CDR2 is FQNEAQ in the germline V gene (reference sequence). For the CDR3, the DNA is TGTGCCATTGCGGGGGGGGGCCCGGACACCGGGGAGCTGTTTTTT. Translated: CAIAGGGPDTGELFF.

This chain connects TRBV2 to TRBJ1-1; 7 bases align to TRBD1. Germline CDR1 reads SNHLY; CDR2 reads FYNNEI. With V trimmed by 1 base and J by 4 bases, 3 bases remained unmatched. The CDR3 consists of 14 residues. Written as DNA, the CDR3 is TGTGCCAGCAGTGAAGTACAGGGGAGCACTGAAGCTTTCTTT. It translates to CASSEVQGSTEAFF.

The gene calls are TRBV6-1 and TRBJ2-7; 8 bases fit TRBD1. From germline, CDR1 is MNHNS and CDR2 SASEGT. V shed 2 bases and J 6 bases; nucleotides not matched to a gene: 3. This CDR3 is built from 13 residues. Here the CDR3 reads CASSELQGVEQYF. The CDR3 coding sequence is TGTGCCAGCAGTGAACTACAGGGGGTCGAGCAGTACTTC.

V gene TRBV2 combines with J gene TRBJ2-7, with no clear D. CDR1 is SNHLY and CDR2 is FYNNEI in the germline V gene. This CDR3 spans 12 amino acids. V was clipped by 5 bases and J by 7 bases, with 12 bases between them. Written as DNA, the CDR3 is TGTGCCAGCAGTTCTGACTTGGGGGAGCAGTACTTC. Translating it yields CASSSDLGEQYF.

The chain joins TRBV30 to TRBJ1-6, with D perhaps matching TRBD1 (5 bases). In germline, CDR1 is GTSNPN, CDR2 SVGIG (reference sequence). V dropped 5 bases and J dropped 6 bases, with 14 bases sitting between them. This CDR3 is built from 14 residues. The CDR3 bases are TGTGCCTGGGAAACCGGGACTCTTAATTCACCCCTCCACTTT. Translating it yields CAWETGTLNSPLHF. Full variable domain (outside the CDR3, taken from reference TRBV30 and TRBJ1-6): SQTIHQWPATLVQPVGSPLSLECTVEGTSNPNLYWYRQAAGRGLQLLFYSVGIGQISSEVPQNLSASRPQDRQFILSSKKLLLSDSGFYLCAWETGTLNSPLHFGNGTRLTVT.

The J gene is TRBJ1-6, the V gene TRBV11-1, with D unresolved. The V gene lost 1 base and the J gene lost 10 bases, with 8 bases spanning the gap. The CDR3 spans 13 residues. Germline V CDR1 and CDR2: SGHAT, FQDESV (reference sequence). CDR3 DNA sequence: TGTGCCAGCAGCTTAGACGCCTACTCACCCCTCCACTTT. Translation: CASSLDAYSPLHF.

J is TRBJ1-6 and V is TRBV14, with TRBD1 as a possible D gene (6 bases). Germline CDR1 and CDR2: SGHDN and FVKESK. This CDR3 contains 16 residues. V was trimmed by 0 bases and J by 9 bases, leaving 15 bases between them. The CDR3 here is CASSQESGAQSSPLHF. The CDR3 coding sequence is TGTGCCAGCAGCCAAGAATCGGGGGCGCAAAGTTCACCCCTCCACTTT. Full variable domain (outside the CDR3, taken from reference TRBV14 and TRBJ1-6): EAGVTQFPSHSVIEKGQTVTLRCDPISGHDNLYWYRRVMGKEIKFLLHFVKESKQDESGMPNNRFLAERTGGTYSTLKVQPAELEDSGVYFCASSQESGAQSSPLHFGNGTRLTVT.

This chain links TRBV30 with TRBJ1-4; D not certain. The germline CDR1 and CDR2 sequences are GTSNPN and SVGIG (reference sequence). The V and J ends lost 1 base and 8 bases respectively, with 14 bases between them. The CDR3 extends over 14 amino acids. The CDR3 spells CAWSGTSNGEKLFF. The DNA for the CDR3 is TGTGCCTGGAGTGGGACGTCAAATGGCGAAAAACTGTTTTTT.

CDR3 nucleotides: TGCAGCGTTGAGGATTCTAGGACTAATGAAAAACTGTTTTTT. As protein: CSVEDSRTNEKLFF. The chain carries TRBV29-1 and TRBJ1-4; D gene ambiguous. Germline CDR1 and CDR2: SQVTM and ANQGSEA. Deletions cut 3 bases from V and 2 bases from J, with 10 bases between. The CDR3 is 14 amino acids.

This clone was observed a handful of times. V gene TRBV4-1 combines with J gene TRBJ1-1; 9 nucleotides line up with TRBD1. The CDR3 covers 14 residues. CDR1 is MGHRA and CDR2 is YSYEKL in the germline V gene. Germline trimming cut 0 bases from V and 11 bases from J; bases unmatched to any gene: 7. The CDR3 bases are TGCGCCAGCAGCCAAGAAACGGGACAGGGATCGGCTTTCTTT. It translates to CASSQETGQGSAFF.